Below, 22 T cell receptor beta chains from the same sample are listed, as sequenced in a study of human T cells and chemical hapten exposure. A single record per CDR3 protein comes from TCRdb applying MiXCR to the RACE reads. Of 130,000 or so distinct CDR3 sequences in the sample, approximately 9.1% were seen once. Time point here: healthy volunteer bleed at 2 weeks. The template was total RNA from unfractionated whole blood. The sequenced sample consisted of whole blood. The receptors shown here come from a male donor in good health. Some clones in this sample may be carry-over from other donors' samples.

The table lists this clonotype with many counts. The rearrangement links TRBV12-3 or TRBV12-4 to TRBJ1-2; D is unclear. Trimming removed 1 base at V and 8 bases at J, with 8 bases between. The CDR3 sequence is 12 residues long. CDR3 DNA: TGTGCCAGCAGTTTAGGTCTCCGCGGCTACACCTTC. Its protein is CASSLGLRGYTF.

The chain has TRBV19 and TRBJ2-3; unclear D gene. This CDR3 has 15 amino acids. Trimming pared 3 bases from V and 1 base from J, leaving 11 bases between. CDR1 LNHDA and CDR2 SQIVND come from the germline V gene (reference sequence). The DNA for the CDR3 is TGTGCCAGTAGTATTATCAGCCGGGGCACAGATACGCAGTATTTT. It translates to CASSIISRGTDTQYF.

This clonotype was observed many times. The J gene is TRBJ1-5, the V gene TRBV28, with 7 bases lining up with TRBD1. This CDR3 has 16 amino acids. With V trimmed by 2 bases and J by 6 bases, 10 bases remained unmatched. CDR1 is MDHEN, CDR2 SYDVKM, per germline. The CDR3 nucleotides read TGTGCCAGCAGTTTAAGAGACAGGGCAACGGGTCAGCCCCAGCATTTT. The encoded protein is CASSLRDRATGQPQHF.

This clonotype was seen more than once but under ten times. The rearrangement joins TRBV20-1 to TRBJ1-5; D gene unclear. CDR1 is DFQATT and CDR2 is SNEGSKA in the germline V gene (reference sequence). This CDR3 has 12 residues. The V end was cut by 6 bases, the J end by 3 bases, with 9 bases between. The CDR3 protein is CSASRDNQPQHF. The CDR3 nucleotides are TGCAGTGCCTCTCGGGACAATCAGCCCCAGCATTTT.

Here the CDR3 DNA reads TGCAGCGTCGGTCTAGGGGGAGGCTACGAGCAGTACTTC. Protein sequence: CSVGLGGGYEQYF. This chain joins TRBV29-1 and TRBJ2-7; TRBD1 or TRBD2 may be the D gene (6 bases each). The CDR3 consists of 13 residues. Germline V gives CDR1 SQVTM, CDR2 ANQGSEA. Trimming took off 6 bases at V and 3 bases at J, with 15 bases between the two ends.

In its sample, this clonotype was seen a few times. The chain carries TRBV12-3 or TRBV12-4 and TRBJ2-7; TRBD2 matches at 8 bases. This CDR3 region has 14 residues. J lost 7 bases, V lost 4 bases, and 9 bases had no gene match. CDR3 DNA: TGTGCCAGCAGTTGGGCTAGCGGGCCTAGAGAGCAGTACTTC. It is translated as CASSWASGPREQYF.

To note about this clonotype: A much larger clone lies a single base off, so this may be a read error. The genes are TRBV6-2 or TRBV6-3 and TRBJ1-2, with a tentative D call TRBD1 (6 bases). Germline CDR1 MNHEY, CDR2 SVGEGT. This CDR3 spans 12 amino acids. Trimming pared 4 bases from V and 6 bases from J, leaving 9 bases between. The CDR3 protein is CASSSWGHGYTF. In DNA, the CDR3 is TGTGCCAGCAGTTCGTGGGGGCATGGCTACACCTTC.

This clonotype was seen ten or more times. The rearrangement uses TRBV6-2 or TRBV6-3 and TRBJ2-7; possible D gene TRBD1, 5 bases. CDR1 is MNHEY, CDR2 SVGEGT, per germline. The V end lost 10 bases, the J end lost 2 bases, and 15 bases lay between the germline ends. The CDR3 runs 13 residues. The CDR3 here is CATLGHPTYEQYF. The CDR3 nucleotides are TGTGCCACCCTAGGACACCCCACCTACGAGCAGTACTTC.

This clonotype was found many times. The V call is TRBV5-1, the J call TRBJ2-1; 9 positions agree with TRBD1. Germline-derived CDR1 and CDR2 are SGHRS and YFSETQ. V trimming: 1 base; J trimming: 4 bases; junction bases outside the gene matches: 9. There are 17 residues in the CDR3. The CDR3 nucleotides read TGCGCCAGCAGCTTGACTATGACAGGGGGGAAATACAATGAGCAGTTCTTC. Protein: CASSLTMTGGKYNEQFF.

Ten or more counts support this clonotype. This rearrangement joins TRBV28 to TRBJ1-1; the D is unclear. Looked up from germline, CDR1 is MDHEN and CDR2 is SYDVKM. V dropped 8 bases and J dropped 1 base, with 8 bases sitting between them. The CDR3 runs to 12 residues. The CDR3 DNA sequence: TGTGCCAGCCTACTACAGAACACTGAAGCTTTCTTT. Amino acids: CASLLQNTEAFF. The full variable domain, completed using reference TRBV28 and TRBJ1-1, is DVKVTQSSRYLVKRTGEKVFLECVQDMDHENMFWYRQDPGLGLRLIYFSYDVKMKEKGDIPEGYSVSREKKERFSLILESASTNQTSMYLCASLLQNTEAFFGQGTRLTVV.

The sample holds many counts of this clonotype. The chain links TRBV14 to TRBJ2-7; D remains unclear. Germline V lookup: CDR1 SGHDN, CDR2 FVKESK. With 0 bases removed from V and 4 bases from J, the gap between germline ends came to 10 bases. The CDR3 sequence is 14 residues long. CDR3 protein: CASSQDFGGYEQYF. The CDR3 coding sequence is TGTGCCAGCAGCCAAGACTTCGGCGGATACGAGCAGTACTTC.

In its sample, this clonotype was seen many times. The chain uses TRBV12-3 or TRBV12-4 and TRBJ1-2; a possible D gene is TRBD1 (5 bases). Trimming pared 3 bases from V and 0 bases from J, leaving 14 bases between. The CDR3 sequence is 16 residues long. DNA for the CDR3: TGTGCCAGCAGTTTTTCAGGGTTCGGAGCTAACTATGGCTACACCTTC. It specifies CASSFSGFGANYGYTF.

This clonotype came up a few times. The chain couples TRBV18 to TRBJ2-2, with TRBD2 identical over 8 bases. CDR1 is KGHSH, CDR2 LQKENI, per germline. V dropped 4 bases and J dropped 0; count of bases not matched to a gene: 1. The CDR3 has 15 residues. The CDR3 protein is CASSQLAANTGELFF. CDR3 in DNA: TGTGCCAGCTCACAACTAGCGGCGAACACCGGGGAGCTGTTTTTT. The full variable domain, with the rest looked up from reference TRBV18 and TRBJ2-2, is NAGVMQNPRHLVRRRGQEARLRCSPMKGHSHVYWYRQLPEEGLKFMVYLQKENIIDESGMPKERFSAEFPKEGPSILRIQQVVRGDSAAYFCASSQLAANTGELFFGEGSRLTVL.

V usage is TRBV5-5 and J usage is TRBJ2-5; no definite D call. The CDR3 spans 13 residues. Germline values: CDR1 SGHKS, CDR2 YYEKEE (reference sequence). V was pared by 3 bases and J by 4 bases, with 10 bases between. The chain's CDR3 is CASSYLSRETQYF. The CDR3 nucleotides are TGTGCCAGCAGCTACCTCTCTCGAGAGACCCAGTACTTC.

This clonotype turned up a few times. CDR3: CASSYSSSPGIRTDTQYF. The CDR3 DNA sequence: TGTGCCAGCAGTTACTCGAGTTCACCAGGGATTCGCACAGATACGCAGTATTTT. The rearrangement uses TRBV6-2 or TRBV6-3 and TRBJ2-3; a weak D match, TRBD1 (5 bases). The CDR3 is 18 amino acids. Germline V lookup: CDR1 MNHEY, CDR2 SVGEGT. V was shortened by 0 bases and J by 1 base, with 17 bases between the two germline ends.

Turning to this clonotype: A junction boundary mismatches the germline segment, possibly from a read error. This chain uses TRBV5-4 with TRBJ1-1; D remains unclear. The CDR3 covers 15 residues. CDR1 is SGHNT and CDR2 is YYREEE in the germline V gene (reference sequence). DNA for the CDR3: TGTGCCAGCAGCCATGGCGCAGGTATGAACACCGAAGCTTTCTTT. Amino acids: CASSHGAGMNTEAFF.

In this sample, this clonotype turned up a few times. This chain uses TRBV27 with TRBJ1-1; 8 bases match TRBD1. In germline, CDR1 is MNHEY, CDR2 SMNVEV (reference sequence). The CDR3 consists of 14 residues. Trimming removed 4 bases from V and 6 bases from J; junction bases left unmatched: 7. The CDR3 DNA sequence: TGTGCCAGCAGTTCAGGGCAGGGGGCTGCTGAAGCTTTCTTT. This codes for CASSSGQGAAEAFF.

The genes are TRBV6-2 or TRBV6-3 and TRBJ1-3; TRBD1 is a possible D gene (6 bases). The germline V and J ends were trimmed by 6 bases and 0 bases, with 12 bases remaining between them. The germline V gene has CDR1 MNHEY and CDR2 SVGEGT. The CDR3 extends over 15 amino acids. In DNA, the CDR3 is TGTGCCAGCAGAACGACAGGCCTCTCTGGAAACACCATATATTTT. This sequence encodes CASRTTGLSGNTIYF.

The sample holds a few counts of this clonotype. This chain uses TRBV6-5 with TRBJ1-5; possible D gene TRBD1, 5 bases. Germline V CDR1 and CDR2: MNHEY, SVGAGI. The CDR3 spans 20 residues. Trimming removed 5 bases from V and 0 bases from J, with 26 bases in between. The CDR3 protein is CASSPKALRDALYSNQPQHF. DNA of the CDR3: TGTGCCAGCAGTCCAAAGGCTCTAAGGGACGCCTTATATAGCAATCAGCCCCAGCATTTT.

The genes are TRBV19 and TRBJ2-1; no clear D. The CDR3 runs 13 residues. V was trimmed by 2 bases and J by 15 bases, leaving 17 bases between them. CDR1 and CDR2 from the germline V gene are LNHDA and SQIVND (reference sequence). The CDR3, as DNA: TGTGCCAGTAGTATATCCCTCCACGAAGGTCCGTTCTTC. It specifies CASSISLHEGPFF.

This clonotype appeared a few times. This chain uses TRBV6-5 with TRBJ2-1; possibly TRBD2 for D (5 bases). From germline, CDR1 is MNHEY and CDR2 SVGAGI. The CDR3 contains 15 residues. V was clipped by 6 bases and J by 0 bases, with 12 bases between them. DNA for the CDR3: TGTGCCAGCAGGATAACTAGGAGCTCCTACAATGAGCAGTTCTTC. It specifies CASRITRSSYNEQFF.

This clonotype was seen repeatedly, ten times or more. V is TRBV20-1 and J is TRBJ2-2; 10 nucleotides line up with TRBD2. Germline CDR1 reads DFQATT; CDR2 reads SNEGSKA (reference sequence). This CDR3 region has 15 residues. V trimming: 0 bases; J trimming: 4 bases; junction bases outside the gene matches: 2. CDR3 in amino acids: CSARDGLAVTGELFF. The CDR3 region has the DNA TGCAGTGCTAGAGATGGACTAGCGGTCACCGGGGAGCTGTTTTTT.